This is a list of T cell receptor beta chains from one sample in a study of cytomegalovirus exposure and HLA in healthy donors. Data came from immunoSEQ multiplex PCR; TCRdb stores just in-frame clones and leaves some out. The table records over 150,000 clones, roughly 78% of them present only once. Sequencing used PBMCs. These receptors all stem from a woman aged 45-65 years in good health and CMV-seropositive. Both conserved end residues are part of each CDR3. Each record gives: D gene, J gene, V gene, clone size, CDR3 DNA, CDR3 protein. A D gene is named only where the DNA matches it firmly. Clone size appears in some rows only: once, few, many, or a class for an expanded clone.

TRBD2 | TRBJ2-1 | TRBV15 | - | TGTGCCACCAGCAGAGATAAACTAGCGGGAGTGAGGAATGAGCAGTTCTTC | CATSRDKLAGVRNEQFF
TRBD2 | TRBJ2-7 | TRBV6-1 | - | TGTGCCAGCAGTGAAGGGGGACTAGCGGGAGGGAAAGGTTGGGAACCTTCGTTCTACGAGCAGTACTTC | CASSEGGLAGGKGWEPSFYEQYF
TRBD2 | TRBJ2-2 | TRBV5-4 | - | TGTGCCAGCAGCTTGAAAGGGAGGGACACCGGGGAGCTGTTTTTT | CASSLKGRDTGELFF
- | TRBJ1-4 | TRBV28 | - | TGTGCCAGCAGGTTGTGGTCGCGAGGCAGTGAAAAACTGTTTTTT | CASRLWSRGSEKLFF
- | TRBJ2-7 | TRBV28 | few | TGTGCCAGCAGCCGTACAGGAACCTACGAGCAGTACTTC | CASSRTGTYEQYF
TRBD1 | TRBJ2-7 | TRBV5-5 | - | TGTGCCAGCAGCTCGGACAGGGTGGGCGAGCAGTACTTC | CASSSDRVGEQYF
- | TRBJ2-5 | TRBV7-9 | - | TGTGCCAGCAGCTCCTTTAAGACAGCGACCGTAGAGACCCAGTACTTC | CASSSFKTATVETQYF
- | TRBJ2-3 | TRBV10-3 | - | TGTGCCATCAGCCCACGATCCAGATCTAGCACAGATACGCAGTATTTT | CAISPRSRSSTDTQYF
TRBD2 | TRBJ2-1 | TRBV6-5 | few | TGTGCCAGCAGGGGACTAGCGAATGAGCAGTTCTTC | CASRGLANEQFF
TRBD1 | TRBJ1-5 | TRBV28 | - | TGTGCCAGCACCTCGACAGGGGTGAATCAGCCCCAGCATTTT | CASTSTGVNQPQHF
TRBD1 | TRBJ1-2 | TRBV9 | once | TGTGCCAGCAGCGTAAGGGGGGACAGGGAAAACTATGGCTACACCTTC | CASSVRGDRENYGYTF
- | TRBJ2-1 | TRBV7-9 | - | TGTGCTAGCAGCCCTCGGGTCATAGAAGTCAATGAGCAGTTCTTC | CASSPRVIEVNEQFF
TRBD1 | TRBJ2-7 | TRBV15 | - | TGTGCCACCAGCTCCGACAGGGGACACGAGCAGTACTTC | CATSSDRGHEQYF
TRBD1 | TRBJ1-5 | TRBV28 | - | TGCGCCAGCAGTCCCCAGGGGGCAAGCAATCAGCCCCAGCATTTT | CASSPQGASNQPQHF
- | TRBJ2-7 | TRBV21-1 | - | TGTGCCAGCAGCGAGGGACTAGCGGTTCCCAAGGCCTACGAGCAGTACTTC | CASSEGLAVPKAYEQYF
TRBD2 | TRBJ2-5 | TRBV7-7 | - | TGTGCTAGCAGCTCTAGCGGGAGTGAAGAGACCCAGTACTTC | CASSSSGSEETQYF
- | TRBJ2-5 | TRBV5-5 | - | TGTGCCAGCAGCTTGGAATGGGGCGGGACCCAGTACTTC | CASSLEWGGTQYF